This entry features one TCR beta chain sequence. Antigen unknown. The sample comes from a study of Graves' ophthalmopathy and Graves' hyperthyroidism. Study information: Peripheral blood sampling preceded any treatment and occurred at initial diagnosis.

Exclusion applied to patients with other autoimmune diseases, uncontrolled infections, pregnancy or lactation. The evidence that diagnosis relied on was clinical symptoms, serum thyroxine, TRAb, thyroid ultrasound and orbital computed tomography. Study-level findings and limits: Most thyroid clonotypes with frequency above 0.001 were detected in blood too.

Trimming removed 1 base at V and 10 bases at J, with 5 bases between. The CDR3 covers 12 residues. CDR1 is LNHNV, CDR2 YYDKDF, per germline (reference sequence). Amplification targeted the TCR beta CDR3 regions, with RNA transcripts as the source material. A first-round RT-PCR used HTBI primers, followed by a second-round multiplex PCR. In TCRdb, the multiplex PCR reads were re-called with MiXCR into one record per CDR3 protein. The sample yields roughly 350,000 distinct CDR3 sequences, about 18% seen once. The sample comprised peripheral blood. The TCR originated in an adult woman with stable Graves' hyperthyroidism. This chain links TRBV15 with TRBJ1-6; D uncertain. In nucleotides, the CDR3 is TGTGCCACCAGCAGAGTGTCCTCACCCCTCCACTTT. Translating gives CATSRVSSPLHF.